Below, 18 T cell receptor beta chains from the same sample are listed, as sequenced in a study of cytomegalovirus exposure and HLA in healthy donors. Here immunoSEQ multiplex PCR was the method, and the copy in TCRdb shows in-frame clones only, minus some. Seen here are over 250,000 clones, around 86% observed once, and the top ten hold approximately 1%. Sequencing was performed on PBMCs. The receptors originated from a woman under 30 in good health and CMV-seronegative.

This clone was detected only once. The same CDR3 is also encoded by other DNA sequences in this sample. This rearrangement joins TRBV10-1 to TRBJ2-7, with TRBD1 identical over 7 bases. The CDR3 loop spans 13 amino acids. The germline V gene has CDR1 WNHNN and CDR2 SYGVQD (reference sequence). After removal of 5 bases from V and 1 base from J, the junction contained 2 bases not matched to a gene. In DNA, the CDR3 is TGCGCCAGCAGTCCGGGACAGTCCTACGAGCAGTACTTC. Amino acids: CASSPGQSYEQYF.

This chain connects TRBV19 to TRBJ1-2; D is unresolved. The CDR3 spans 13 residues. Germline CDR1 reads LNHDA; CDR2 reads SQIVND (reference sequence). V lost 3 bases to trimming and J lost 4 bases, with 9 bases between them. CDR3: CASSIRVGYGYTF. CDR3 DNA sequence: TGTGCCAGTAGTATCCGGGTTGGCTATGGCTACACCTTC.

The chain uses TRBV4-2 and TRBJ2-7, with 12 bases lining up with TRBD1. The V gene end was trimmed by 0 bases and the J gene end by 4 bases; junction bases not matched to a gene: 7. This CDR3 is 17 amino acids long. The germline CDR1 and CDR2 sequences are LGHNA and YNFKEQ. The CDR3 spells CASSQDIRDRGLYEQYF. DNA of the CDR3: TGTGCCAGCAGCCAAGATATAAGGGACAGGGGGCTTTACGAGCAGTACTTC.

The chain joins TRBV29-1 to TRBJ2-7; a weak D match, TRBD1 (6 bases). This CDR3 comprises 13 residues. Trimming took off 6 bases at V and 5 bases at J, with 17 bases between the two ends. CDR1 and CDR2 from the germline V gene are SQVTM and ANQGSEA. This CDR3 reads CSVNPAGVDEQYF. The CDR3 DNA reads as TGCAGCGTGAATCCGGCAGGGGTCGACGAGCAGTACTTC.

The chain carries TRBV14 and TRBJ2-7; weak D call: TRBD2 (6 bases). The CDR3 contains 14 residues. Trimming pared 2 bases from V and 5 bases from J, leaving 13 bases between. Germline V gene lookup returns CDR1 SGHDN and CDR2 FVKESK. The chain's CDR3 is CASSQQLAGDEQYF. In DNA, the CDR3 is TGTGCCAGCAGCCAACAACTAGCTGGCGACGAGCAGTACTTC.

The sample holds one count of this clone. The V and J genes are TRBV7-3 and TRBJ2-7, with D perhaps matching TRBD2 (7 bases). V was clipped by 2 bases and J by 4 bases, with 12 bases between them. Germline V gives CDR1 SGHTA, CDR2 FQGTGA. The CDR3 runs to 14 residues. DNA of the CDR3: TGTGCCAGCAGCTTATCGGGGGGCAATTACGAGCAGTACTTC. The encoded protein is CASSLSGGNYEQYF.

The V call is TRBV19, the J call TRBJ2-7; 7 bases are shared with TRBD2. With V trimmed by 5 bases and J by 6 bases, 7 bases remained unmatched. Germline-derived CDR1 and CDR2 are LNHDA and SQIVND (reference sequence). The CDR3 extends over 13 amino acids. In DNA form, the CDR3 reads TGTGCCAGTAGTGCGGGAGAGGATCTCGAGCAGTACTTC. Amino acids: CASSAGEDLEQYF.

The chain is built from TRBV2 and TRBJ1-6; 8 bases are shared with TRBD1. Germline values: CDR1 SNHLY, CDR2 FYNNEI. V lost 4 bases, J lost 7 bases, and 12 bases stayed unmatched. This CDR3 is 17 amino acids long. The CDR3 DNA follows: TGTGCCAGCAGTGTCCGCGGGCAGGGGGCCGTGAATTCACCCCTCCACTTT. This translates into CASSVRGQGAVNSPLHF.

The chain has TRBV9 and TRBJ2-5; 9 positions match TRBD2. V dropped 3 bases and J dropped 5; count of bases not matched to a gene: 8. Per the germline V gene, CDR1 is SGDLS and CDR2 is YYNGEE. The CDR3 has 15 residues. The CDR3 loop is CASSGSSGISETQYF. The CDR3 DNA is TGTGCCAGCAGCGGTTCTAGCGGGATATCGGAGACCCAGTACTTC.

This clone was found a few times. The chain is built from TRBV6-1 and TRBJ1-4; TRBD1 aligns across 10 bases. V lost 4 bases and J lost 8; bases outside the gene matches: 7. The CDR3 is made up of 15 amino acids. Germline values: CDR1 MNHNS, CDR2 SASEGT. The CDR3 sequence: CASSGWTGGNEKLFF. As DNA, the CDR3 is TGTGCCAGCAGTGGTTGGACAGGGGGAAACGAAAAACTGTTTTTT.

Here the CDR3 DNA reads TGTGCCAGCAGCGTAGAGGGACAGGGGCGAGATACGCAGTATTTT. This codes for CASSVEGQGRDTQYF. The chain links TRBV9 to TRBJ2-3, with 10 positions matching TRBD1. The CDR3 loop spans 15 amino acids. Germline V gene data show CDR1 as SGDLS and CDR2 as YYNGEE. V shed 0 bases, J shed 5 bases, and the junction held 3 bases outside the gene matches.

The chain couples TRBV7-6 to TRBJ2-1; D is possibly TRBD2 (6 bases). With 1 base removed from V and 5 bases from J, the gap between germline ends came to 9 bases. Looked up from germline, CDR1 is SGHVS and CDR2 is FNYEAQ. The CDR3 is made up of 14 amino acids. CDR3 nucleotide sequence: TGTGCCAGCAGCTTAGAGACTAGACACAATGAGCAGTTCTTC. Protein product: CASSLETRHNEQFF.

This clone was found a few times. This chain uses TRBV13 with TRBJ2-2, with 13 nucleotides matching TRBD2. Germline CDR1 is PRHDT and CDR2 is FYEKMQ (reference sequence). The CDR3 is 20 amino acids. Unmatched junction bases numbered 11, after V lost 4 bases and J lost 0 bases. The CDR3 DNA reads as TGTGCCAGCAGCTCGGGACTAGCGGGGCTCTCGACCCCGAACACCGGGGAGCTGTTTTTT. Translation gives CASSSGLAGLSTPNTGELFF.

The chain has TRBV6-6 and TRBJ2-7; TRBD2 matches at 11 bases. Germline loops: CDR1 MNHNY, CDR2 SVGAGI (reference sequence). V shed 0 bases, J shed 5 bases, and the junction held 3 bases outside the gene matches. This CDR3 has 15 residues. CDR3 coding DNA: TGTGCCAGCAGTTACTCAGCACTAGCGGGAGACGAGCAGTACTTC. Its protein is CASSYSALAGDEQYF.

The chain is built from TRBV6-1 and TRBJ2-7, with 8 nucleotides matching TRBD1. CDR1 and CDR2 from the germline V gene are MNHNS and SASEGT. V shed 7 bases, J shed 6 bases, and the junction held 11 bases outside the gene matches. This CDR3 contains 14 residues. The CDR3 DNA follows: TGTGCCAGCAACCTACAGGGGGTTAGCGGCGAGCAGTACTTC. Translating it yields CASNLQGVSGEQYF.

The rearrangement links TRBV7-8 to TRBJ1-5; the match to TRBD1 covers 7 bases. Germline loops: CDR1 SGHVS, CDR2 FQNEAQ. CDR3 length equals 16 residues. The V gene end was trimmed by 5 bases and the J gene end by 5 bases; junction bases not matched to a gene: 12. CDR3 sequence: CASSLGTALVHQPQHF. CDR3 coding DNA: TGTGCCAGCAGCCTCGGGACAGCCCTAGTTCATCAGCCCCAGCATTTT.

This CDR3 reads CAWSVLGASYEQYF. In DNA form, the CDR3 reads TGTGCCTGGAGTGTACTTGGGGCCTCCTACGAGCAGTACTTC. The chain is built from TRBV30 and TRBJ2-7, with D maybe TRBD1 (5 bases). This CDR3 region has 14 residues. V shed 0 bases and J shed 0 bases, with 9 bases lying between them. CDR1 and CDR2 (germline): GTSNPN, SVGIG (reference sequence).

This sequence joins TRBV5-6 and TRBJ1-5; a weak D match, TRBD1 (5 bases). Trimming shortened V by 0 bases and J by 4 bases, and 8 bases separated the two germline ends. This CDR3 has 14 residues. Germline V gene sequence: CDR1 SGHDT, CDR2 YYEEEE. CDR3 protein: CASSLAGGNQPQHF. The DNA for the CDR3 is TGTGCCAGCAGCTTGGCCGGGGGAAATCAGCCCCAGCATTTT. Full variable domain (rest looked up from reference TRBV5-6 and TRBJ1-5): DAGVTQSPTHLIKTRGQQVTLRCSPKSGHDTVSWYQQALGQGPQFIFQYYEEEERQRGNFPDRFSGHQFPNYSSELNVNALLLGDSALYLCASSLAGGNQPQHFGDGTRLSIL.